Given below is one T cell receptor beta chain in context. The data are from a study of blood T cell repertoires in COVID-19. Germline V gives CDR1 SGHAT, CDR2 FQNNGV. Trimming at V came to 5 bases and at J to 5 bases, leaving 8 bases not matched to a gene. The CDR3 length is 14 residues. Measured with immunoSEQ multiplex PCR; TCRdb has only the in-frame clones, and not every one. The sample yields 300,000 or so clones, 85% to 90% seen once. Sequencing used PBMCs or T cells enriched from blood (not recorded which). V and J are TRBV11-2 and TRBJ1-1; 7 bases fit TRBD1. The clonotype comes from a woman younger than 35 who had recovered from COVID-19. The CDR3 region is CASSVQGFSTEAFF. As DNA, the CDR3 is TGTGCCAGCAGCGTACAGGGGTTTTCGACTGAAGCTTTCTTT.